The 10 T cell receptor beta chains below come from one sample, sequenced in a study of spatial heterogeneity in lung cancer. Sample time point: blood at routine non-recurrence follow-up after resection. TCRdb reprocessed the 5' RACE reads with MiXCR, giving one entry per CDR3 protein. The sample gives 15,000 to 20,000 distinct CDR3 sequences, 19% of which show up once; over 5% is in the top ten. Here the sequenced sample was PBMCs, taken at follow-up. The receptors originated from a male donor with early-stage non-small cell lung cancer.

Many counts were recorded for this clonotype. The V and J genes are TRBV6-2 or TRBV6-3 and TRBJ2-7, with 8 bases fitting TRBD1. Germline values: CDR1 MNHEY, CDR2 SVGEGT. The CDR3 loop spans 15 amino acids. V trimming: 2 bases; J trimming: 2 bases; junction bases outside the gene matches: 5. CDR3: CASSYRRTGPYEQYF. The DNA for the CDR3 is TGTGCCAGCAGTTACCGGAGGACAGGGCCCTACGAGCAGTACTTC.

In this sample, this clonotype is medium-sized. The chain recombines TRBV19 with TRBJ2-3; 9 bases are shared with TRBD2. The germline CDR1 and CDR2 sequences are LNHDA and SQIVND (reference sequence). The CDR3 extends over 16 amino acids. V lost 6 bases to trimming and J lost 4 bases; unmatched junction nucleotides: 11. CDR3 nucleotides: TGTGCCAGTAGGGGCGTGAGGACTAGCGTGGCAGATACGCAGTATTTT. The encoded protein is CASRGVRTSVADTQYF.

This clonotype has at least ten counts. J is TRBJ1-2 and V is TRBV6-5, with no clear D. CDR3 size: 13 residues. Per the germline V gene, CDR1 is MNHEY and CDR2 is SVGAGI. V lost 5 bases, J lost 3 bases, and 10 bases lay in between. The CDR3 sequence is CASSRAKDYGYTF. In DNA form, the CDR3 reads TGTGCCAGCAGTAGGGCCAAGGACTATGGCTACACCTTC.

This clonotype was seen a handful of times. The chain links TRBV9 to TRBJ2-7; a weak D match, TRBD2 (5 bases). CDR1 is SGDLS and CDR2 is YYNGEE in the germline V gene. V was pared by 0 bases and J by 7 bases, with 11 bases between. The CDR3 runs 13 residues. CDR3 nucleotide sequence: TGTGCCAGCAGCGTAGCCAGCGGAGGTGAGCAGTACTTC. Translation: CASSVASGGEQYF.

The V call is TRBV23-1, the J call TRBJ1-5; a weak D match, TRBD1 (5 bases). TRBV23-1 is placed among ORFs of uncertain function. This CDR3 is 16 amino acids long. The V end lost 6 bases, the J end lost 9 bases, and 24 bases lay between the germline ends. CDR3 amino acids: CASSNLPGREGLPQHF. CDR3 nucleotide sequence: TGCGCCAGCAGCAACCTCCCGGGCAGGGAAGGGCTGCCCCAGCATTTT.

This clonotype is termed medium-sized. The chain uses TRBV5-1 and TRBJ2-3, with TRBD2 identical over 9 bases. The CDR3 extends over 14 amino acids. J lost 3 bases, V lost 4 bases, and 3 bases had no gene match. The germline V gene has CDR1 SGHRS and CDR2 YFSETQ. CDR3 bases: TGCGCCAGCAGCGCGGGGGGGCTAACAGATACGCAGTATTTT. It specifies CASSAGGLTDTQYF.

The rearrangement uses TRBV7-3 and TRBJ2-7; TRBD1 matches at 8 bases. The V segment lost 5 bases and the J segment 6 bases; nucleotides outside the gene matches: 6. CDR1 and CDR2 from the germline V gene are SGHTA and FQGTGA. The CDR3 sequence is 13 residues long. The chain's CDR3 is CASSPSTGGEQYF. CDR3 nucleotides: TGTGCCAGCAGCCCCTCCACAGGGGGCGAGCAGTACTTC.

This clonotype was detected a few times. CDR3 region: CASSAKGTQYF. DNA for the CDR3: TGTGCCAGCAGCGCCAAGGGGACCCAGTACTTC. The rearrangement uses TRBV11-2 and TRBJ2-5; D gene uncertain. With 5 bases removed from V and 7 bases from J, the gap between germline ends came to 8 bases. This CDR3 has 11 amino acids. Germline CDR1 is SGHAT and CDR2 is FQNNGV.

This clonotype was seen only a few times. V gene TRBV11-2 combines with J gene TRBJ2-1, with 8 bases lining up with TRBD1. V trimming: 5 bases; J trimming: 4 bases; junction bases outside the gene matches: 4. From germline, CDR1 is SGHAT and CDR2 FQNNGV. The CDR3 runs 14 residues. The CDR3 region is CASSEQGDYNEQFF. CDR3 DNA sequence: TGTGCCAGCAGCGAACAGGGGGATTACAATGAGCAGTTCTTC.

CDR3 bases: TGTGCCAGCAGCCGCGCAGATACGCAGTATTTT. Its translation is CASSRADTQYF. This rearrangement joins TRBV6-2 or TRBV6-3 to TRBJ2-3, with no clear D. Germline assignment: CDR1 MNHEY and CDR2 SVGEGT. Trimming removed 6 bases at V and 4 bases at J, with 5 bases between. There are 11 residues in the CDR3.